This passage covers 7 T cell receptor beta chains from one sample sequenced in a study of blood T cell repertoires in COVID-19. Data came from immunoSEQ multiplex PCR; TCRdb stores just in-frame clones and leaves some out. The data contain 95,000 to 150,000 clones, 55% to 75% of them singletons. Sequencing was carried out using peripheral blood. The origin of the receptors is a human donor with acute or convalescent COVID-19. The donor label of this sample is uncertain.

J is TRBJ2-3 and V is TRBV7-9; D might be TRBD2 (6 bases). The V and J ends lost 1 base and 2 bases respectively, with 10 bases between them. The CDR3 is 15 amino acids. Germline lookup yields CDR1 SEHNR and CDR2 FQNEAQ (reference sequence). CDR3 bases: TGTGCCAGCAGCTTAGGGGGACTTTACACAGATACGCAGTATTTT. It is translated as CASSLGGLYTDTQYF.

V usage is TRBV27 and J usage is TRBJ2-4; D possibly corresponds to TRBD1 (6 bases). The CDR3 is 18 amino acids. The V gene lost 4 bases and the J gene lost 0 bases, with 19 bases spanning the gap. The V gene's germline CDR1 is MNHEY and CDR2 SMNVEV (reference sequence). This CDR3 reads CASSSRDNDHLAKNIQYF. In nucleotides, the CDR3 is TGTGCCAGCAGTTCCCGGGACAATGACCATTTAGCCAAAAACATTCAGTACTTC.

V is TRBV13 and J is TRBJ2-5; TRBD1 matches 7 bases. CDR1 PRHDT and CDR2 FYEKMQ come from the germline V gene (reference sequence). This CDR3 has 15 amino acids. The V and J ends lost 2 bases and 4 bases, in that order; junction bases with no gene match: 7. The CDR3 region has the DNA TGTGCCAGCAGCTTAACAACAGGGGATCGAGAGACCCAGTACTTC. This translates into CASSLTTGDRETQYF.

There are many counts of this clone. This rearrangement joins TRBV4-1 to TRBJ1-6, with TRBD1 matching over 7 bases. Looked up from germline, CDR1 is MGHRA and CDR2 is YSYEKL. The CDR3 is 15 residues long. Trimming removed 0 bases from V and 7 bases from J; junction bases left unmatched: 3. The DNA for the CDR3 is TGCGCCAGCAGCCAAGAAGGGACAGCGAATTCACCCCTCCACTTT. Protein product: CASSQEGTANSPLHF.

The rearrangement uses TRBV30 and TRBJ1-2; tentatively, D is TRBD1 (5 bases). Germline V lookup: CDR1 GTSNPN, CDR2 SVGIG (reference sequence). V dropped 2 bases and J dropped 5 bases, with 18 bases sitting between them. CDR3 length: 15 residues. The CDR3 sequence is CAWSWGGRTLYGYTF. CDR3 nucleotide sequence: TGTGCCTGGAGTTGGGGGGGACGGACTCTGTATGGCTACACCTTC.

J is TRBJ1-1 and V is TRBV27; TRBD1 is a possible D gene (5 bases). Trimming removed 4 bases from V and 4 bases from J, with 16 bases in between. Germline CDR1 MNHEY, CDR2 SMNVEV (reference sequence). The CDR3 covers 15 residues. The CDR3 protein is CASSSIRVWGTEAFF. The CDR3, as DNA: TGTGCCAGCAGTTCGATCAGGGTTTGGGGCACTGAAGCTTTCTTT.

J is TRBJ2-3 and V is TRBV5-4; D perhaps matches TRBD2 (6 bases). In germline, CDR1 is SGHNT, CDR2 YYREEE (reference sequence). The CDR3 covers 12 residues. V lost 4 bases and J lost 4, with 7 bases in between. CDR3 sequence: CASSGTADTQYF. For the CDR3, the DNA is TGTGCCAGCAGCGGGACTGCAGATACGCAGTATTTT.